This record covers a single T cell receptor beta chain. Its antigen is not known. Germline V gives CDR1 KGHSH, CDR2 LQKENI. The germline V and J ends were trimmed by 6 bases and 4 bases, with 12 bases remaining between them. This CDR3 comprises 14 residues. The data stem from a study of cytomegalovirus exposure and HLA in healthy donors. 13 Jbeta primers and 60 Vbeta primers were used for the PCR. Using immunoSEQ multiplex PCR, the repertoire was profiled, and TCRdb retains in-frame clones only, with some absent. This table has roughly 240,000 clones, 82% appearing once. Findings and caveats of the study: A few chains tied to CMV proved CMV antigen-specific in vitro.

The TCR comes from a woman aged 40 to 50 in good health and CMV-seropositive. This chain links TRBV18 with TRBJ1-4, with a tentative D call TRBD1 (6 bases). The specimen sequenced was PBMCs. CDR3 in DNA: TGTGCCAGCTCTAGGACAGAAGATAATGAAAAACTGTTTTTT. Translated, it gives CASSRTEDNEKLFF.